This T cell receptor (beta chain) is from a study of shared clonotypes between healthy human individuals. Across the study: Donor composition was a couple of women and three men, aged 18 to 49.

How the authors handled the data: Filtering was not the same, since immunoSEQ gave junction-only sequences without quality scores. Generated by immunoSEQ multiplex PCR, the TCRdb table keeps only in-frame clones and is missing some. The V and J calls and clone size were taken over from that table, and D and trimming were inferred from the DNA. Of 2 million to 3 million clones in the sample, 80% to 95% were seen once. Deletions cut 6 bases from V and 1 base from J, with 3 bases between. Germline V gives CDR1 MDHEN, CDR2 SYDVKM. CDR3 length: 12 amino acids. Note on this clone: The same CDR3 is also encoded by other DNA sequences in this sample.

Sequencing was carried out using naive CD4+ T cells from PBMCs. Subset indicated: CD45RA+ positively selected. This receptor was taken from a young man in good health. Some clones in this sample may be carry-over from other donors' samples. This chain joins TRBV28 and TRBJ2-2; D is unresolved. The CDR3 nucleotides are TGTGCCAGCAGGCAGAACACCGGGGAGCTGTTTTTT. Amino acid sequence: CASRQNTGELFF.